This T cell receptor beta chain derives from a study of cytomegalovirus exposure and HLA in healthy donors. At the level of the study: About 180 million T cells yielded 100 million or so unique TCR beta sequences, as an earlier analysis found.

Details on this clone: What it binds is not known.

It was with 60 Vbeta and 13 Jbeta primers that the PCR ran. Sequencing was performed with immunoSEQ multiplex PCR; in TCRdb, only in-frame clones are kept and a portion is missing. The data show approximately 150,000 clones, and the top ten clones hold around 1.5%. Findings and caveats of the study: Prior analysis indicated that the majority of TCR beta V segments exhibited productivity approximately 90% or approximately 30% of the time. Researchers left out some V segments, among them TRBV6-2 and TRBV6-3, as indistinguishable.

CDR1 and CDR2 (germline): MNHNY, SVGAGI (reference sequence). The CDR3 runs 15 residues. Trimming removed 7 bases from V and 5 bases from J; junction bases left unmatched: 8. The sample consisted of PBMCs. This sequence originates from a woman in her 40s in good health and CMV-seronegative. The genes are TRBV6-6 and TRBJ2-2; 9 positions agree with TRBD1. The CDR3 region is CASTQQGALTGELFF. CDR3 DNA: TGTGCCAGCACCCAACAGGGGGCTCTAACCGGGGAGCTGTTTTTT.